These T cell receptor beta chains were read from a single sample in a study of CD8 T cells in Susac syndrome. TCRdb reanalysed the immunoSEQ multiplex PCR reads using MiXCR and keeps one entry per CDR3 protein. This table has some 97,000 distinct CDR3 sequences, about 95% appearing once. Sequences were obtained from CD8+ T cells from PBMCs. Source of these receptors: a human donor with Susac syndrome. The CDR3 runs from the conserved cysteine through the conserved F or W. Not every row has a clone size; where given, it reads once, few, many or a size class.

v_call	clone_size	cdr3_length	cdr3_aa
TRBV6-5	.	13	CASSRTSRETQYF
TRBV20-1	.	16	CSAPPGTGGKGTEAFF
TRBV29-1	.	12	CSVVPRTDTQYF
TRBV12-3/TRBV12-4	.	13	CASSLWDRDGYTF
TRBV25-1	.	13	CASSLDRGYEQYF
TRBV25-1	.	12	CASSVGAQEQYF
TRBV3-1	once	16	CASSQEVTSGSDEQYF
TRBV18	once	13	CASSGDPTGELFF
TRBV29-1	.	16	CSVGGGGDGRSYEQYF
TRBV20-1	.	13	CSARVFKVLEQFF
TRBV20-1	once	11	CSARDAAEQYF
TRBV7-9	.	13	CASSSDGYYEQYF
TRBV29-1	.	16	CSVEDPGTGENYGYTF
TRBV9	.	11	CASSVLDEQFF
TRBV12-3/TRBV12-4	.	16	CASRGSPRGWDYGYTF
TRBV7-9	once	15	CASSLTRQDFYGYTF
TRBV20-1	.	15	CSAIPLAGVGNEQFF
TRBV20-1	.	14	CSAPDAGGQETQYF
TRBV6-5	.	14	CASGSGTAYNEQFF
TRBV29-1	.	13	CSVELSRGGRPYF
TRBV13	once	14	CASSLGGALFEQYF
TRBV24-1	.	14	CATSDWTSGNEQFF
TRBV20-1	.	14	CSAQSGAVQETQYF
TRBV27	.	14	CASRPGFMNTEAFF
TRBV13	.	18	CASSLEERGLSSYNEQFF
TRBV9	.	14	CASSVGTRQETQYF
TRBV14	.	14	CASSHPRFKDTQYF
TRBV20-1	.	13	CSANTGVVVGAFF
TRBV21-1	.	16	CASSNPGTSYYNEQFF
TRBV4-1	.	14	CASSRAGGNQPQHF
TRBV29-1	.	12	CSHLPVNEKLFF
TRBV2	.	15	CASSDGGLVTDTQYF
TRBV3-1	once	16	CASSLTQGGDSYEQYF
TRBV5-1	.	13	CASSTGANQPQHF
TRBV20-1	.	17	CSARDRRVTNSGNTIYF
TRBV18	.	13	CASSPAANYEQYF